Listed here are 5 T cell receptor beta chains from one sample, sequenced in a study of response to subunit inactivated influenza vaccine. TCRdb fed the RT-PCR reads into MiXCR, producing one record per CDR3 protein. This sample has 650,000 to 850,000 distinct CDR3 sequences, with roughly 13% found just once. This sample comprised PBMCs from blood, obtained approximately 15 days before vaccination. The receptors stem from a man aged 45-65 years who received an inactivated influenza vaccine.

The genes are TRBV6-1 and TRBJ2-4; possible D gene TRBD2, 5 bases. The V gene's germline CDR1 is MNHNS and CDR2 SASEGT. There are 13 residues in the CDR3. Trimming took off 7 bases at V and 9 bases at J, with 16 bases between the two ends. The CDR3 sequence: CASTKKGGSIQYF. CDR3 in DNA: TGTGCCAGCACCAAAAAAGGAGGAAGCATTCAGTACTTC.

The chain employs TRBV29-1 and TRBJ1-5, with a weak D call TRBD1 (5 bases). V gave up 4 bases and J gave up 4 bases, with 8 bases separating them. CDR1 and CDR2 from the germline V gene are SQVTM and ANQGSEA. The CDR3 consists of 12 residues. The CDR3 DNA reads TGCAGCGTTGTGACAGATAATCAGCCCCAGCATTTT. Its translation: CSVVTDNQPQHF.

The rearrangement joins TRBV2 to TRBJ1-6, with 9 bases lining up with TRBD1. V shed 6 bases and J 7 bases; nucleotides not matched to a gene: 7. The CDR3 covers 15 residues. Germline loops: CDR1 SNHLY, CDR2 FYNNEI. Here the CDR3 DNA reads TGTGCCAGCAGCGAACAGGGGGCGGAAAATTCACCCCTCCACTTT. This gives the protein CASSEQGAENSPLHF.

The rearrangement links TRBV20-1 to TRBJ2-3; TRBD1 matches at 12 bases. Germline CDR1 DFQATT, CDR2 SNEGSKA (reference sequence). This CDR3 comprises 18 residues. J lost 4 bases, V lost 0 bases, and 11 bases had no gene match. In DNA, the CDR3 is TGCAGTGCTAGAGATGCAGCCCCCGGGACAGGGGGCTCAGATACGCAGTATTTT. It encodes CSARDAAPGTGGSDTQYF.

This clonotype was found a few times. The chain couples TRBV27 to TRBJ2-2; TRBD1 might be the D (6 bases). The CDR3 runs 14 residues. Trimming removed 4 bases at V and 4 bases at J, with 10 bases between. From germline, CDR1 is MNHEY and CDR2 SMNVEV (reference sequence). This chain's CDR3 is CASSYSGATGELFF. DNA for the CDR3: TGTGCCAGCAGTTACTCAGGGGCCACCGGGGAGCTGTTTTTT.